The clone carrying this T cell receptor beta chain was found a few times. Antigen unknown. Time point specified: persistent/refractory GD, antithyroid drugs over 5 years with positive TRAb. PBMC RNA was the source of the TCR library. These data originate in a study of regulatory T cells in long-lasting Graves disease. The junction had 9 bases not matched to a gene; V was cut back by 5 bases and J by 6 bases. Germline V gene sequence: CDR1 SGDLS, CDR2 YYNGEE. CDR3 length: 16 amino acids. Arm-PCR of CDR3 regions with iRepertoire HTBI primers generated TCR beta libraries. A single record per CDR3 protein comes from TCRdb applying MiXCR to the multiplex PCR reads. Found here are around 400,000 distinct CDR3 sequences, less than 25% of them singletons; the top ten hold about a quarter. General observations from the study: Having few samples may have compromised the accuracy.

The sequence was obtained from a female donor with Graves disease. This sample comprised peripheral blood mononuclear cells (PBMCs), obtained when the disease was refractory, from a patient treated with antithyroid drugs. V gene TRBV9 combines with J gene TRBJ1-6, with 9 nucleotides matching TRBD1. CDR3 in DNA: TGTGCCAGCAGTGAACGTGGGGACAGGGTTAATTCACCCCTCCACTTT. Protein product: CASSERGDRVNSPLHF.